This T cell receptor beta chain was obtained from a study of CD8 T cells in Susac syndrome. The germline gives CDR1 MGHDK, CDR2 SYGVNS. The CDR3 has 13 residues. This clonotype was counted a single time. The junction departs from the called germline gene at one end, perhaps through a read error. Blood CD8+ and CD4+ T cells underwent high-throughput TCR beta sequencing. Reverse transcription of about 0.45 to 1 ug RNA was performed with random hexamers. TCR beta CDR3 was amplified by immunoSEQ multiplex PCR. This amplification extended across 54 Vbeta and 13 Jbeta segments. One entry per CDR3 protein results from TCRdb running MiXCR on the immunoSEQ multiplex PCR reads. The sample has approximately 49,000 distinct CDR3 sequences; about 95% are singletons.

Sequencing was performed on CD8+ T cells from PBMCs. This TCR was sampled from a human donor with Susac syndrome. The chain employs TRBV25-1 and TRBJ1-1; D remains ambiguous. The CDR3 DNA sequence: TGTGCCAGCAGTGATCCGGACGGCCTTGGTGCGCGATTT. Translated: CASSDPDGLGARF.